A single sample is the source of the 32 T cell receptor beta chains below, sequenced in a study of blood T cell repertoires in COVID-19. Generated by immunoSEQ multiplex PCR, the TCRdb table keeps only in-frame clones and is missing some. In the table there are roughly 430,000 clones, approximately 85% of which are singletons. The sequencing sample was made of PBMCs or T cells enriched from blood (not recorded which). These TCRs come from a middle-aged woman with acute COVID-19.

V is TRBV5-4 and J is TRBJ1-1, with 7 bases identical to TRBD1. The CDR3 sequence is 14 residues long. With 5 bases clipped from V and 4 bases from J, the junction kept 8 bases outside the gene matches. CDR1 and CDR2 from the germline V gene are SGHNT and YYREEE (reference sequence). The CDR3 region is CASRLTGEATEAFF. CDR3 coding DNA: TGTGCCAGCAGACTAACAGGGGAAGCCACTGAAGCTTTCTTT.

This chain joins TRBV4-2 and TRBJ2-2; D remains ambiguous. The CDR3 length is 14 residues. With 0 bases removed from V and 3 bases from J, the gap between germline ends came to 5 bases. CDR1 and CDR2 from the germline V gene are LGHNA and YNFKEQ. The CDR3 DNA sequence: TGTGCCAGCAGCCAAGACTCCTACACCGGGGAGCTGTTTTTT. Amino acid sequence: CASSQDSYTGELFF.

The sample holds a few counts of this clone. The CDR3, as DNA: TGTGCCACCAGTGGGGACAGCGATGGCTACACCTTC. Protein: CATSGDSDGYTF. The chain recombines TRBV24-1 with TRBJ1-2; the match to TRBD1 covers 7 bases. CDR3 length: 12 amino acids. CDR1 KGHDR and CDR2 SFDVKD come from the germline V gene. V lost 5 bases and J lost 6; bases outside the gene matches: 2.

This chain connects TRBV7-2 to TRBJ1-5; 9 bases are shared with TRBD1. Germline values: CDR1 SGHTA, CDR2 FQGNSA. This CDR3 region has 15 residues. Trimming removed 5 bases from V and 7 bases from J; junction bases left unmatched: 9. CDR3 sequence: CASSLTTGGWQPQHF. DNA of the CDR3: TGTGCCAGCAGCCTGACAACAGGGGGCTGGCAGCCCCAGCATTTT. Drawing the rest from reference TRBV7-2 and TRBJ1-5, the complete variable domain is GAGVSQSPSNKVTEKGKDVELRCDPISGHTALYWYRQSLGQGLEFLIYFQGNSAPDKSGLPSDRFSAERTGGSVSTLTIQRTQQEDSAVYLCASSLTTGGWQPQHFGDGTRLSIL.

This sequence joins TRBV11-2 and TRBJ1-1; 8 bases line up with TRBD1. The CDR3 is made up of 13 amino acids. Germline V gene data show CDR1 as SGHAT and CDR2 as FQNNGV. J was trimmed by 7 bases and V by 5 bases; bases with no gene match: 6. CDR3 in DNA: TGTGCCAGCAGCATCAGGACAGGGCTTGAAGCTTTCTTT. Translated: CASSIRTGLEAFF.

As for this clone: Other DNA variants within this sample encode the same CDR3. This chain joins TRBV12-3 or TRBV12-4 and TRBJ1-2; D gene uncertain. There are 12 residues in the CDR3. Trimming removed 6 bases from V and 0 bases from J, with 5 bases in between. Here the CDR3 DNA reads TGTGCCAGCAGGCGGGCTAACTATGGCTACACCTTC. The encoded protein is CASRRANYGYTF.

This chain links TRBV24-1 with TRBJ2-3; 7 nucleotides line up with TRBD2. The germline V gene encodes CDR1 KGHDR and CDR2 SFDVKD. Unmatched junction bases numbered 15, after V lost 9 bases and J lost 1 base. The CDR3 sequence is 17 residues long. CDR3 nucleotide sequence: TGTGCCACCTCCTTCCCCCGACCGGGGGGTCGCACAGATACGCAGTATTTT. Encoded protein: CATSFPRPGGRTDTQYF.

The chain employs TRBV9 and TRBJ2-6; 7 positions match TRBD2. The CDR3 has 16 residues. V was pared by 7 bases and J by 10 bases, with 17 bases of the junction left unmatched. The germline CDR1 and CDR2 sequences are SGDLS and YYNGEE. The DNA for the CDR3 is TGTGCCAGCTCCTCTACTCCGGGGAGGGAGATGAACGTCCTGACTTTC. This gives the protein CASSSTPGREMNVLTF.

V and J are TRBV7-6 and TRBJ1-4; D call uncertain. The CDR3 sequence is 13 residues long. V shed 4 bases and J shed 3 bases, with 6 bases lying between them. Germline-derived CDR1 and CDR2 are SGHVS and FNYEAQ. The CDR3 sequence: CASSSRANEKLFF. The CDR3 DNA reads TGTGCCAGCAGCTCGCGCGCTAATGAAAAACTGTTTTTT.

The CDR3 reads CASSKPGTGYGYTF. CDR3 bases: TGTGCCAGCAGTAAACCCGGGACAGGTTATGGCTACACCTTC. The chain uses TRBV6-5 and TRBJ1-2; 8 nucleotides match TRBD1. V shed 5 bases, J shed 5 bases, and the junction held 7 bases outside the gene matches. The CDR3 covers 14 residues. Looked up from germline, CDR1 is MNHEY and CDR2 is SVGAGI.

This chain's CDR3 is CASSEVGTYEQYF. Written as DNA, the CDR3 is TGTGCCAGCAGTGAAGTGGGGACTTACGAGCAGTACTTC. The chain has TRBV2 and TRBJ2-7, with a weak D call TRBD2 (6 bases). Trimming removed 1 base from V and 4 bases from J, with 8 bases in between. Germline CDR1 and CDR2: SNHLY and FYNNEI. The CDR3 extends over 13 amino acids.

The rearrangement joins TRBV3-1 (or the pseudogene TRBV3-2) to TRBJ2-5, with TRBD2 as a possible D gene (6 bases). This CDR3 region has 16 residues. CDR1 and CDR2 from the germline V gene are LGHDT and YNNKEL (reference sequence). Trimming took off 1 base at V and 5 bases at J, with 17 bases between the two ends. CDR3 sequence (DNA): TGTGCCAGCAGCCAAGGTGTCCTTAGCGGTCGGGAGACCCAGTACTTC. It translates to CASSQGVLSGRETQYF.

This rearrangement joins TRBV6-1 to TRBJ1-2; D is unclear. V lost 2 bases and J lost 5, with 12 bases in between. CDR3 length: 14 residues. Germline values: CDR1 MNHNS, CDR2 SASEGT. The CDR3 protein is CASSEREAEYGYTF. CDR3 DNA: TGTGCCAGCAGTGAACGTGAGGCCGAGTATGGCTACACCTTC.

The chain couples TRBV30 to TRBJ1-1, with a weak D call TRBD1 (6 bases). Germline CDR1 reads GTSNPN; CDR2 reads SVGIG (reference sequence). Trimming cost V 4 bases and J 1 base, with 10 bases left between them. The CDR3 extends over 13 amino acids. The CDR3 nucleotides are TGTGCCTGGATGACAGGTTGGAACACTGAAGCTTTCTTT. Translated, it gives CAWMTGWNTEAFF.

The genes are TRBV5-1 and TRBJ2-7; D gene unclear. The length of the CDR3 is 11 residues. The germline V gene has CDR1 SGHRS and CDR2 YFSETQ. V was trimmed by 3 bases and J by 2 bases, leaving 3 bases between them. For the CDR3, the DNA is TGCGCCAGCAGCTCCACCTACGAGCAGTACTTC. It translates to CASSSTYEQYF.

CDR3 protein: CASSTRTGEGTDTQYF. As DNA, the CDR3 is TGTGCCAGTAGTACCAGGACAGGGGAAGGGACAGATACGCAGTATTTT. The V gene is TRBV19, the J gene TRBJ2-3; 9 nucleotides align to TRBD1. Germline V lookup: CDR1 LNHDA, CDR2 SQIVND (reference sequence). Trimming at V came to 4 bases and at J to 3 bases, leaving 8 bases not matched to a gene. The CDR3 runs 16 residues.

The chain recombines TRBV28 with TRBJ1-5, with TRBD1 identical over 10 bases. The CDR3 sequence is 15 residues long. The V gene's germline CDR1 is MDHEN and CDR2 SYDVKM. J lost 6 bases, V lost 5 bases, and 7 bases had no gene match. CDR3 DNA sequence: TGTGCCAGCAGTCCGACAGGGGGCTTTCTTCAGCCCCAGCATTTT. Its protein is CASSPTGGFLQPQHF.

Here the CDR3 DNA reads TGTGCCAGCAGCAAAGCAGGACAGAAAGGGCCAAACACTGAAGCTTTCTTT. Residues: CASSKAGQKGPNTEAFF. The chain is built from TRBV21-1 and TRBJ1-1; the table's D call, TRBD1, has no DNA check behind it. TRBV21-1 is described as a pseudogene. CDR3 length: 17 residues.

The rearrangement uses TRBV15 and TRBJ1-1; D perhaps matches TRBD1 (6 bases). V gave up 5 bases and J gave up 6 bases, with 13 bases separating them. Germline V gene lookup returns CDR1 LNHNV and CDR2 YYDKDF (reference sequence). CDR3 length equals 13 residues. The CDR3 DNA is TGTGCCACCAGCGGGGGCTTTTTGGCTGAAGCTTTCTTT. Translation gives CATSGGFLAEAFF. Full variable domain (rest looked up from reference TRBV15 and TRBJ1-1): DAMVIQNPRYQVTQFGKPVTLSCSQTLNHNVMYWYQQKSSQAPKLLFHYYDKDFNNEADTPDNFQSRRPNTSFCFLDIRSPGLGDTAMYLCATSGGFLAEAFFGQGTRLTVV.

The CDR3 DNA follows: TGTGCCAGCAGCCGGGACTCCACGTATAATTCACCCCTCCACTTT. This gives the protein CASSRDSTYNSPLHF. The chain joins TRBV3-1 (or the pseudogene TRBV3-2) to TRBJ1-6; possible D gene TRBD1, 5 bases. The CDR3 spans 15 residues. Germline assignment: CDR1 LGHDT and CDR2 YNNKEL (reference sequence). Trimming stripped 4 bases from V and 4 bases from J, with 11 bases between.

The table lists this clone with a count of one. The chain joins TRBV7-9 to TRBJ1-1, with a weak D call TRBD1 (6 bases). The germline V gene encodes CDR1 SEHNR and CDR2 FQNEAQ (reference sequence). This CDR3 contains 12 residues. The germline V and J ends were trimmed by 5 bases and 7 bases, with 11 bases remaining between them. The CDR3 loop is CASSLKTGEAFF. Here the CDR3 DNA reads TGTGCCAGCAGCCTCAAGACAGGTGAAGCTTTCTTT.

The chain employs TRBV5-1 and TRBJ2-3; D is undetermined. The V gene's germline CDR1 is SGHRS and CDR2 YFSETQ. CDR3 length equals 14 residues. V was trimmed by 1 base and J by 2 bases, leaving 8 bases between them. CDR3 DNA: TGCGCCAGCAGCTTGTACGGTGACACAGATACGCAGTATTTT. It translates to CASSLYGDTDTQYF.

The chain couples TRBV6-1 to TRBJ2-1; 12 bases fit TRBD2. Germline values: CDR1 MNHNS, CDR2 SASEGT. The CDR3 length is 16 residues. V lost 3 bases to trimming and J lost 6 bases; unmatched junction nucleotides: 6. The CDR3 loop reads CASSEAGTSGSNEQFF. The CDR3 DNA sequence: TGTGCCAGCAGTGAGGCCGGGACTAGCGGGTCCAATGAGCAGTTCTTC.

The rearrangement uses TRBV11-2 and TRBJ1-2; the D gene is possibly TRBD1 (6 bases). Germline values: CDR1 SGHAT, CDR2 FQNNGV. The V gene lost 5 bases and the J gene lost 9 bases, with 19 bases spanning the gap. The CDR3 covers 14 residues. CDR3 nucleotide sequence: TGTGCCAGCAGCCTAGCCGGACAGCCTAAAAGCTACACCTTC. As protein: CASSLAGQPKSYTF.

The chain recombines TRBV11-2 with TRBJ2-5, with a tentative D call TRBD2 (6 bases). The CDR3 totals 14 residues. CDR1 and CDR2 from the germline V gene are SGHAT and FQNNGV. V lost 0 bases and J 6 bases, leaving 11 bases between the germline ends. CDR3 sequence reads: CASSLERLEKTQYF. In DNA, the CDR3 is TGTGCCAGCAGCTTAGAGCGACTAGAGAAGACCCAGTACTTC.

The chain is built from TRBV4-1 and TRBJ1-3; TRBD1 might be the D (5 bases). CDR3 size: 17 residues. Germline V lookup: CDR1 MGHRA, CDR2 YSYEKL. Trimming shortened V by 0 bases and J by 0 bases, and 12 bases separated the two germline ends. The CDR3 loop reads CASSQDAGGDSGNTIYF. As DNA, the CDR3 is TGCGCCAGCAGCCAAGATGCGGGGGGGGACTCTGGAAACACCATATATTTT.

The rearrangement uses TRBV7-9 and TRBJ1-2; D is unclear. This CDR3 comprises 12 residues. V was pared by 4 bases and J by 4 bases, with 7 bases between. Germline V gene lookup returns CDR1 SEHNR and CDR2 FQNEAQ (reference sequence). Written as DNA, the CDR3 is TGTGCCAGCAGCTCGGGGAGCTATGGCTACACCTTC. This gives the protein CASSSGSYGYTF.

The genes are TRBV13 and TRBJ2-1; 13 nucleotides agree with TRBD2. Germline loops: CDR1 PRHDT, CDR2 FYEKMQ (reference sequence). Trimming removed 5 bases from V and 5 bases from J; junction bases left unmatched: 9. CDR3 size: 17 residues. DNA for the CDR3: TGTGCCAGCAGCCCTTCCCGACTAGCGGGGGGAGACAATGAGCAGTTCTTC. Protein sequence: CASSPSRLAGGDNEQFF.

For the CDR3, the DNA is TGTGCCAGCAGCCAAGAACTGCGCACTACAGATACGCAGTATTTT. It specifies CASSQELRTTDTQYF. V gene TRBV4-2 combines with J gene TRBJ2-3; D remains unclear. The V end lost 0 bases, the J end lost 3 bases, and 10 bases lay between the germline ends. CDR3 length equals 15 residues. Per the germline V gene, CDR1 is LGHNA and CDR2 is YNFKEQ.

The chain recombines TRBV9 with TRBJ2-1; 9 nucleotides agree with TRBD1. The length of the CDR3 is 14 residues. From germline, CDR1 is SGDLS and CDR2 YYNGEE. Trimming cost V 4 bases and J 14 bases; bases outside gene matches: 13. This CDR3 is CASSSSQMGQGEFF. CDR3 in DNA: TGTGCCAGCAGCTCTTCCCAGATGGGACAGGGTGAGTTCTTC.

Only one count was recorded for this clone. The chain joins TRBV19 to TRBJ1-1; the D gene is possibly TRBD1 (5 bases). The V and J ends lost 7 bases and 3 bases respectively, with 18 bases between them. This CDR3 contains 15 residues. Germline V gives CDR1 LNHDA, CDR2 SQIVND (reference sequence). CDR3 region: CASIGGSLVDTEAFF. The CDR3 nucleotides are TGTGCCAGTATTGGGGGGAGCCTCGTGGACACTGAAGCTTTCTTT.

This sequence joins TRBV27 and TRBJ2-2, with D unresolved. Per the germline V gene, CDR1 is MNHEY and CDR2 is SMNVEV (reference sequence). Deletions cut 6 bases from V and 7 bases from J, with 6 bases between. The CDR3 runs 11 residues. CDR3 in DNA: TGTGCCAGCAGACTTAACGGGGAGCTGTTTTTT. Its protein product is CASRLNGELFF.